This T cell receptor beta chain was profiled in a study of identical twins. TCRdb called the 5' RACE reads again in MiXCR, with one record for every CDR3 protein. The table has about 340,000 distinct CDR3 sequences, 10% to 15% seen once; the top ten hold 6% to 9%. Trimming removed 1 base from V and 6 bases from J, with 16 bases in between. Germline V gives CDR1 SGHAT, CDR2 FQNNGV. The CDR3 extends over 15 amino acids. This clonotype turned up a few times. The sample was also reused in another study, on yellow fever vaccine responses in identical twins.

The receptor was isolated from a woman aged 18 to 35 in good health. The source material was CD8+ T cells sorted from blood. J is TRBJ2-7 and V is TRBV11-2; D perhaps matches TRBD2 (6 bases). CDR3 protein: CASSLGVLAVREQYF. The DNA of the CDR3 is TGTGCCAGCAGCTTAGGTGTACTAGCCGTTCGCGAGCAGTACTTC.